This is a list of T cell receptor beta chains from one sample in a study of cytomegalovirus exposure and HLA in healthy donors. Profiling relied on immunoSEQ multiplex PCR, and the TCRdb table lists in-frame clones only, not all of them. The sample records roughly 150,000 clones, roughly 64% being singletons. Sequencing used PBMCs. The receptors originated from a woman aged 25 to 39 in good health and CMV-seropositive. CDR3s include the opening cysteine and the closing phenylalanine or tryptophan. Fields, in order: V gene, D gene, clone size, J gene, CDR3 protein, CDR3 DNA. The D gene is left open where the match is weak. Size is omitted from some rows. Given values are once, few, many or a class for expanded clones.

>TRBV23-1|TRBD2|.|TRBJ2-2
CASSQSRGGKANTGELFF
TGCGCCAGCAGTCAATCTAGGGGAGGGAAAGCGAACACCGGGGAGCTGTTTTTT
>TRBV5-1|TRBD1|.|TRBJ2-7
CASSRQGSGYEQYF
TGCGCCAGCAGCCGACAGGGTTCGGGGTACGAGCAGTACTTC
>TRBV6-1|TRBD2|.|TRBJ2-5
CASIQGTRTAQYF
TGTGCCAGCATACAAGGGACTAGGACGGCCCAGTACTTC
>TRBV29-1|.|.|TRBJ2-7
CSVYVGSYEQYF
TGCAGCGTGTACGTTGGGAGTTACGAGCAGTACTTC
>TRBV7-9|.|few|TRBJ2-1
CASSLVSVGANEQFF
TGTGCCAGCAGCTTAGTGTCTGTGGGAGCAAATGAGCAGTTCTTC
>TRBV28|.|.|TRBJ2-7
CASSSLGQSSYEQYF
TGTGCCAGCAGTTCCCTCGGACAAAGCTCCTACGAGCAGTACTTC
>TRBV10-2|TRBD1|few|TRBJ1-1
CASTESPVGGYEAFF
TGCGCCAGCACCGAAAGTCCAGTAGGGGGCTATGAAGCTTTCTTT
>TRBV6-5|.|.|TRBJ1-1
CASSYVRGIEAFF
TGTGCCAGCAGTTACGTCAGGGGCATCGAAGCTTTCTTT
>TRBV11-2|.|.|TRBJ2-4
CASSESQRIAKNIQYF
TGTGCCAGCAGCGAATCTCAGCGAATAGCCAAAAACATTCAGTACTTC
>TRBV30|.|.|TRBJ2-7
CAWSLGGEQYF
TGTGCCTGGAGTCTGGGGGGCGAGCAGTACTTC
>TRBV11-2|.|few|TRBJ1-6
CASSLDPGLSPLHF
TGTGCCAGCAGCTTAGATCCCGGGTTGTCACCCCTCCACTTT
>TRBV29-1|TRBD1|.|TRBJ1-1
CSVDDQGGTEAFF
TGCAGCGTTGATGACCAGGGGGGCACTGAAGCTTTCTTT
>TRBV30|TRBD2|few|TRBJ2-1
CAWSPLLGLAGESEQFF
TGTGCCTGGAGTCCTCTCCTTGGGCTAGCGGGAGAAAGTGAGCAGTTCTTC
>TRBV7-2|TRBD2|.|TRBJ2-1
CASSWTSGASEQFF
TGTGCCAGCAGCTGGACTAGCGGGGCGTCTGAGCAGTTCTTC
>TRBV5-1|.|few|TRBJ2-1
CASSYGGAIFNEQFF
TGCGCCAGCAGCTACGGTGGGGCCATCTTCAATGAGCAGTTCTTC
>TRBV2|.|.|TRBJ2-2
CASNQQGPTGELFF
TGTGCCAGCAATCAACAGGGACCCACCGGGGAGCTGTTTTTT
>TRBV5-4|TRBD1|.|TRBJ2-7
CASSFRTGDHEQYF
TGTGCCAGCAGCTTTCGGACAGGGGACCACGAGCAGTACTTC
>TRBV19|TRBD1|few|TRBJ1-2
CASTPGQGAPDGYTF
TGTGCCAGTACCCCCGGACAGGGGGCGCCGGATGGCTACACCTTC
>TRBV14|TRBD1|.|TRBJ2-1
CASSAPGQYNEQFF
TGTGCCAGCAGCGCACCGGGACAGTACAATGAGCAGTTCTTC
>TRBV19|.|.|TRBJ1-1
CASSVSRVLMNTEAFF
TGTGCCAGTAGTGTTAGCCGGGTCCTAATGAACACTGAAGCTTTCTTT
>TRBV5-4|.|.|TRBJ2-7
CASSNAISYEQYF
TGTGCCAGCAGCAACGCTATCTCCTACGAGCAGTACTTC
>TRBV5-4|TRBD2|few|TRBJ2-3
CASSLSAGGDTQYF
TGTGCCAGCAGCTTATCAGCGGGGGGAGATACGCAGTATTTT
>TRBV6-5|TRBD1|.|TRBJ1-1
CASRRDRAEEAFF
TGTGCCAGTAGACGGGACAGGGCAGAAGAAGCTTTCTTT
>TRBV7-8|.|.|TRBJ1-4
CASSLARTPRAEKLFF
TGTGCCAGCAGCTTAGCCCGAACCCCGCGCGCCGAAAAACTGTTTTTT
>TRBV2|TRBD1|.|TRBJ1-1
CASRDRQFEAFF
TGTGCCAGCAGGGACAGGCAATTTGAAGCTTTCTTT
>TRBV13|.|.|TRBJ1-1
CASSFSGVTPFF
TGTGCCAGCAGCTTCTCCGGGGTGACTCCTTTCTTT
>TRBV25-1|TRBD2|once|TRBJ2-1
CASSESRTSGGLVEQFF
TGTGCCAGCAGTGAATCGCGGACTAGCGGGGGGCTGGTCGAGCAGTTCTTC